The source of this TCR beta chain is a study of blood T cell repertoires in COVID-19. Study as a whole: Samples came from the United States, Italy and Spain, spanning acute and convalescent COVID-19. In each case, the material was cDNA or gDNA derived from T cells, B-cell-depleted T cells, or PBMCs.

V trimming: 3 bases; J trimming: 8 bases; junction bases outside the gene matches: 9. Germline V gene sequence: CDR1 MGHRA, CDR2 YSYEKL. The CDR3 sequence is 15 residues long. Original analysis: Reference gene primer amplification yielded estimated nucleated cell counts. The protocol was immunoSEQ multiplex PCR, while the TCRdb copy is restricted to in-frame clones and leaves out a portion. The D gene and trimming were derived from the DNA, and the V and J assignments and clone size from that table. The sample consists of around 220,000 clones, more than 60% of them appearing once. Sequenced material: peripheral blood. The chain uses TRBV4-1 and TRBJ2-3, with TRBD2 matching 9 bases. The receptor's source is a middle-aged woman with active or convalescent COVID-19. CDR3 sequence reads: CASSQESLAGLTQYF. The CDR3 DNA reads TGCGCCAGCAGCCAGGAGTCGCTAGCGGGGCTTACGCAGTATTTT.